Sequencing of this T cell receptor (beta chain) was carried out in a study of shared clonotypes between healthy human individuals. Whole-study findings and limits: Only a few donors were included, so the genetic and exposure-history diversity represented was limited.

Assay: immunoSEQ multiplex PCR; the TCRdb copy retains only in-frame clones and omits some. The sample carries roughly 650,000 clones, roughly 97% recorded once. Comment on this clone: Antigen specificity is unknown.

The source is a woman aged 25 to 45 in good health. The sequencing sample was made of naive CD4+ T cells sorted from blood. As to subset: CD45RA+ positively selected.

The CDR3 DNA reads TGTGCCAGCAGTTTTCGGGGGGCGAGAGCAGATACGCAGTATTTT. It codes for CASSFRGARADTQYF. The rearrangement uses TRBV27 and TRBJ2-3, with TRBD2 as a possible D gene (7 bases). V gave up 3 bases and J gave up 4 bases, with 14 bases separating them. Per the germline V gene, CDR1 is MNHEY and CDR2 is SMNVEV (reference sequence). The CDR3 has 15 residues.